Below are 26 T cell receptor beta chains sequenced from a single sample in a study of T cell responses to AZD1222 COVID-19 vaccine. Generated by immunoSEQ multiplex PCR, the TCRdb table keeps only in-frame clones and is missing some. This sample carries roughly 120,000 clones, roughly 90% of them seen once, and the ten largest clones take more than 7.5%. Sequenced here: peripheral blood, sampled on day 0 of AZD1222 vaccination. All receptors derive from an adult in good health.

The CDR3 protein is CASSLILAGVDEQFF. CDR3 bases: TGTGCCAGCAGCTTGATATTAGCGGGAGTCGATGAGCAGTTCTTC. The rearrangement uses TRBV5-6 and TRBJ2-1; TRBD2 matches at 9 bases. The V segment lost 1 base and the J segment 8 bases; nucleotides outside the gene matches: 7. This CDR3 has 15 residues. Per germline, CDR1 SGHDT and CDR2 YYEEEE.

The chain carries TRBV5-4 and TRBJ1-2; the match to TRBD1 covers 7 bases. V trimming: 0 bases; J trimming: 3 bases; junction bases outside the gene matches: 11. There are 17 residues in the CDR3. The germline CDR1 and CDR2 sequences are SGHNT and YYREEE (reference sequence). CDR3 in DNA: TGTGCCAGCAGCTTGGGAGGGGGCGCACAAGGGGACTATGGCTACACCTTC. It specifies CASSLGGGAQGDYGYTF.

The rearrangement joins TRBV27 to TRBJ2-1; D is possibly TRBD1 or TRBD2 (5 bases each). Germline CDR1 MNHEY, CDR2 SMNVEV (reference sequence). CDR3 size: 14 residues. V was pared by 0 bases and J by 2 bases, with 5 bases between. CDR3 amino acids: CASSLSGAYNEQFF. The CDR3 nucleotides are TGTGCCAGCAGTTTATCGGGGGCCTACAATGAGCAGTTCTTC.

The chain couples TRBV28 to TRBJ2-3; tentative D call: TRBD1 (5 bases). Per the germline V gene, CDR1 is MDHEN and CDR2 is SYDVKM. V was shortened by 6 bases and J by 1 base, with 8 bases between the two germline ends. CDR3 length equals 13 residues. CDR3: CASSPTGTDTQYF. CDR3 bases: TGTGCCAGCAGCCCGACAGGCACAGATACGCAGTATTTT.

This clone is a singleton in its sample. The rearrangement links TRBV4-1 to TRBJ2-5; a weak D match, TRBD1 (5 bases). CDR3 length equals 21 residues. Germline loops: CDR1 MGHRA, CDR2 YSYEKL. V was trimmed by 1 base and J by 0 bases, leaving 27 bases between them. CDR3 DNA sequence: TGCGCCAGCAGCCAAGTCCGACAGTTTTCCTCCCCATTTTGGTACCAAGAGACCCAGTACTTC. Translating gives CASSQVRQFSSPFWYQETQYF.

The rearrangement joins TRBV24-1 to TRBJ2-1; D is possibly TRBD1 (6 bases). The CDR3 extends over 14 amino acids. Per germline, CDR1 KGHDR and CDR2 SFDVKD. Deletions cut 2 bases from V and 9 bases from J, with 13 bases between. CDR3 amino acids: CATSDSRQGSEQFF. The CDR3, as DNA: TGTGCCACCAGTGATTCGAGGCAGGGGAGTGAGCAGTTCTTC.

J is TRBJ2-1 and V is TRBV9; TRBD2 aligns across 9 bases. The trim removed 2 bases at V and 0 bases at J, leaving 3 bases unmatched. CDR1 and CDR2 (germline): SGDLS, YYNGEE. This CDR3 is 16 amino acids long. DNA of the CDR3: TGTGCCAGCAGCGTTGGGACTAGCATCTCCTACAATGAGCAGTTCTTC. Its protein is CASSVGTSISYNEQFF.

This chain connects TRBV5-6 to TRBJ1-6, with D hard to call. The V end lost 5 bases, the J end lost 2 bases, and 11 bases lay between the germline ends. This CDR3 is 15 amino acids long. Germline CDR1 and CDR2: SGHDT and YYEEEE. CDR3 amino acids: CASRDTQAYNSPLHF. The DNA of the CDR3 is TGTGCCAGCAGGGATACTCAAGCCTATAATTCACCCCTCCACTTT.

The chain is built from TRBV5-1 and TRBJ1-2, with 11 bases that match TRBD1. Losses at the gene ends were 4 bases for V and 4 bases for J; bases not matched to a gene: 6. The CDR3 consists of 15 residues. CDR1 and CDR2 from the germline V gene are SGHRS and YFSETQ. In DNA form, the CDR3 reads TGCGCCAGCAGCCTGGACAGGGGGCTCTTCTATGGCTACACCTTC. It encodes CASSLDRGLFYGYTF.

The chain couples TRBV5-1 to TRBJ2-7; D is undetermined. CDR1 and CDR2 (germline): SGHRS, YFSETQ. Trimming left V 3 bases short and J 2 bases short, with 18 bases between. This CDR3 region has 16 residues. This CDR3 reads CASSSGPGQPTYEQYF. In DNA, the CDR3 is TGCGCCAGCAGCTCTGGTCCAGGCCAGCCAACCTACGAGCAGTACTTC.

Comments on this clone: The sample carries other DNA sequences with the same CDR3. The gene calls are TRBV2 and TRBJ1-1, with D possibly being TRBD1 (6 bases). Trimming removed 5 bases at V and 2 bases at J, with 9 bases between. This CDR3 region has 13 residues. CDR1 is SNHLY, CDR2 FYNNEI, per germline. The CDR3 loop is CASSLQGNTEAFF. The CDR3 nucleotides are TGTGCCAGCAGTCTACAGGGTAACACTGAAGCTTTCTTT.

This chain links TRBV5-1 with TRBJ2-3; D remains ambiguous. In germline, CDR1 is SGHRS, CDR2 YFSETQ. Trimming removed 0 bases from V and 2 bases from J, with 4 bases in between. The length of the CDR3 is 13 residues. The CDR3 spells CASSLESTDTQYF. In nucleotides, the CDR3 is TGCGCCAGCAGCTTGGAGTCCACAGATACGCAGTATTTT.

V gene TRBV10-3 combines with J gene TRBJ1-1, with D unclear. Trimming cost V 8 bases and J 4 bases, with 14 bases left between them. The CDR3 covers 13 residues. The germline CDR1 and CDR2 sequences are ENHRY and SYGVKD. The CDR3 DNA is TGTGCCATCCGGTTCGGGGTAGGCACTGAAGCTTTCTTT. Translation gives CAIRFGVGTEAFF.

The sample holds one count of this clone. The rearrangement joins TRBV5-1 to TRBJ1-4; D gene uncertain. Germline V gives CDR1 SGHRS, CDR2 YFSETQ. The CDR3 runs to 16 residues. Trimming took off 0 bases at V and 0 bases at J, with 9 bases between the two ends. CDR3 region: CASSLDRRTTNEKLFF. CDR3 coding DNA: TGCGCCAGCAGCTTGGATCGGAGAACAACTAATGAAAAACTGTTTTTT.

This clone was found once. V is TRBV2 and J is TRBJ1-6; D unresolved. The germline gives CDR1 SNHLY, CDR2 FYNNEI. Trimming left V 7 bases short and J 7 bases short, with 11 bases between. The CDR3 spans 13 residues. The CDR3 bases are TGTGCCAGCACCGAGGGAAGGAATTCACCCCTCCACTTT. As protein: CASTEGRNSPLHF.

CDR3 bases: TGTGCCAGCAGCGCTCGAACCGGGACAGAAAGCACAGATACGCAGTATTTT. It encodes CASSARTGTESTDTQYF. This chain links TRBV9 with TRBJ2-3; TRBD1 matches at 7 bases. CDR3 size: 17 residues. The V gene's germline CDR1 is SGDLS and CDR2 YYNGEE. J gave up 0 bases and V 3 bases, and 10 bases lay outside the gene matches.

This clone has just one count. The rearrangement links TRBV28 to TRBJ2-1; 11 bases agree with TRBD2. This CDR3 region has 17 residues. The J segment lost 7 bases and the V segment lost 3 bases, leaving 11 bases of the junction unmatched. CDR1 and CDR2 from the germline V gene are MDHEN and SYDVKM. CDR3 in amino acids: CASSLWGRLAGRNEQFF. The CDR3 bases are TGTGCCAGCAGTTTGTGGGGCCGACTAGCGGGAAGGAATGAGCAGTTCTTC. Drawing the rest from reference TRBV28 and TRBJ2-1, the complete variable domain is DVKVTQSSRYLVKRTGEKVFLECVQDMDHENMFWYRQDPGLGLRLIYFSYDVKMKEKGDIPEGYSVSREKKERFSLILESASTNQTSMYLCASSLWGRLAGRNEQFFGPGTRLTVL.

The genes are TRBV10-2 and TRBJ2-3; 7 bases align to TRBD1. This CDR3 is 15 amino acids long. Trimming at V came to 2 bases and at J to 4 bases, leaving 6 bases not matched to a gene. The V gene's germline CDR1 is WSHSY and CDR2 SAAADI. The CDR3 is CASSEPNRGADTQYF. In DNA, the CDR3 is TGCGCCAGCAGTGAGCCCAACAGGGGTGCAGATACGCAGTATTTT.

The V and J genes are TRBV5-4 and TRBJ1-1; 7 positions match TRBD1. V trimming: 2 bases; J trimming: 1 base; junction bases outside the gene matches: 5. Germline-derived CDR1 and CDR2 are SGHNT and YYREEE (reference sequence). This CDR3 contains 15 residues. This chain's CDR3 is CASSLTRQGNTEAFF. Written as DNA, the CDR3 is TGTGCCAGCAGCTTAACAAGACAGGGGAACACTGAAGCTTTCTTT.

The chain combines TRBV28 with TRBJ1-4; D possibly corresponds to TRBD1 (6 bases). From germline, CDR1 is MDHEN and CDR2 SYDVKM. CDR3 length: 14 residues. Between the trimmed V and J ends, which lost 4 bases and 5 bases, there was a span of 11 bases. CDR3 sequence: CASSSGVPNEKLFF. The CDR3 region has the DNA TGTGCCAGCAGTTCAGGGGTGCCGAATGAAAAACTGTTTTTT.

V usage is TRBV27 and J usage is TRBJ1-4, with 8 bases matching TRBD1. V was pared by 6 bases and J by 2 bases, with 2 bases of the junction left unmatched. Per germline, CDR1 MNHEY and CDR2 SMNVEV (reference sequence). The CDR3 is 14 amino acids. CDR3 coding DNA: TGTGCCAGCAGCTACAGGGGGACTAATGAAAAACTGTTTTTT. Protein: CASSYRGTNEKLFF.

This chain links TRBV15 with TRBJ1-6; no clear D gene. This CDR3 spans 15 amino acids. Trimming pared 0 bases from V and 9 bases from J, leaving 12 bases between. Germline CDR1 is LNHNV and CDR2 is YYDKDF (reference sequence). This CDR3 is CATSREERGGSPLHF. The CDR3 nucleotides are TGTGCCACCAGCAGAGAGGAGAGAGGAGGTTCACCCCTCCACTTT.

The chain carries TRBV21-1 and TRBJ1-2; no DNA check was done on the table's D call, TRBD1. TRBV21-1 is reported as a pseudogene. The CDR3 loop spans 15 amino acids. CDR3 in amino acids: CASSQATGDNYGYTF. CDR3 bases: TGTGCCAGCAGCCAGGCCACAGGGGATAACTATGGCTACACCTTC.

J is TRBJ1-1 and V is TRBV28; no reliable D call. Germline-derived CDR1 and CDR2 are MDHEN and SYDVKM. The CDR3 length is 10 residues. Trimming removed 6 bases at V and 1 base at J, with 0 bases between. This chain's CDR3 is CASRNTEAFF. For the CDR3, the DNA is TGTGCCAGCAGGAACACTGAAGCTTTCTTT.

The chain joins TRBV28 to TRBJ1-2, with D perhaps matching TRBD1 (6 bases). Trimming removed 6 bases from V and 4 bases from J, with 24 bases in between. This CDR3 spans 17 amino acids. Germline V lookup: CDR1 MDHEN, CDR2 SYDVKM. In DNA form, the CDR3 reads TGTGCCAGCAGACCTTCTTCTCCGTCGGACAGATTCTATGGCTACACCTTC. Translation gives CASRPSSPSDRFYGYTF.

The chain joins TRBV7-2 to TRBJ1-1, with no clear D. This CDR3 is 13 amino acids long. V gave up 7 bases and J gave up 5 bases, with 14 bases separating them. Germline V gene data show CDR1 as SGHTA and CDR2 as FQGNSA. The CDR3 coding sequence is TGTGCCAGCACCGAGCCTCGGAGAACTGAAGCTTTCTTT. Encoded protein: CASTEPRRTEAFF.